This TCR beta chain derives from a study of blood T cell repertoires in COVID-19. Study at large: The analysed material was cDNA or gDNA that came from T cells, B-cell-depleted T cells, or PBMCs.

Original processing methods: How many nucleated cells were present was estimated from reference gene primer amplification. Only in-frame clones appear in the TCRdb table, and some are missing; sequencing was by immunoSEQ multiplex PCR. V and J calls and clone size are those listed in that table; D and trimming were worked out from the DNA. The sample includes 20,000 to 25,000 clones, 65% to 90% seen only once; the top ten take 3% to 4%. The germline CDR1 and CDR2 sequences are WSHSY and SAAADI. The CDR3 is 15 residues long. V was clipped by 0 bases and J by 4 bases, with 10 bases between them. The chain combines TRBV10-2 with TRBJ1-5, with D uncertain. This sequence was found in a man aged 50 or older with active COVID-19. The specimen sequenced was peripheral blood. As DNA, the CDR3 is TGCGCCAGCAGTGAGTCGAACACGAGGAATCAGCCCCAGCATTTT. It is translated as CASSESNTRNQPQHF.